The T cell receptor beta chain described here comes from a study of blood T cells in healthy people across ages. General study findings and limits: Long-lived donors carried more naive CD4+ cells and greater diversity than aged donors. Unsorted PBMC material precluded a definitive naive versus antigen-experienced comparison.

This clonotype was picked up many times. Its specificity is unknown. Germline V CDR1 and CDR2: MGHRA, YSYEKL. The CDR3 consists of 15 residues. Trimming removed 2 bases from V and 4 bases from J; junction bases left unmatched: 4. It was roughly 10 milliliters of peripheral blood that were drawn from each donor. The amount of total RNA extracted per sample was at least 5.5 micrograms. Primed by a sample-barcoded 5' primer and a J-beta primer mix, a second PCR proceeded for 7 to 11 cycles. MiXCR was run by TCRdb on the 5' RACE reads, yielding one entry per CDR3 protein. The data show approximately 1,000,000 distinct CDR3 sequences, 40% to 50% seen once.

This sequence was found in a woman aged 60-75 years in good health. The sequencing sample was made of blood. This sequence joins TRBV4-1 and TRBJ2-3; 9 bases match TRBD2. The CDR3 here is CASSQLAGDSDTQYF. CDR3 coding DNA: TGCGCCAGCAGCCAATTAGCGGGAGATTCAGATACGCAGTATTTT.